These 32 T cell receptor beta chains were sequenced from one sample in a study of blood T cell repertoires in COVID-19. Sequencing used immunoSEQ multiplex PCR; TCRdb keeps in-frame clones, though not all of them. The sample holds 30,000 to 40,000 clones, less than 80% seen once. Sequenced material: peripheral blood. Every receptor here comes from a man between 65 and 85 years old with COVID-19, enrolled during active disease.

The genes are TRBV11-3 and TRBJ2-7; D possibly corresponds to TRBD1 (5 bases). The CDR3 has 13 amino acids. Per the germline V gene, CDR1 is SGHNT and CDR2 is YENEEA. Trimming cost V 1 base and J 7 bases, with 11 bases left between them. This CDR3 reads CASSLVPSGEQYF. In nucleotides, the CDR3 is TGTGCCAGCAGCTTAGTGCCGTCAGGGGAGCAGTACTTC.

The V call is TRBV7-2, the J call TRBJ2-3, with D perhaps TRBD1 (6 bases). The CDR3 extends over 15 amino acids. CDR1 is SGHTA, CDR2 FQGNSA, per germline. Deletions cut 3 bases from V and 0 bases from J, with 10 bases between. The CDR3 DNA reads TGTGCCAGCAGCTTCGACAGGACTAGCACAGATACGCAGTATTTT. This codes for CASSFDRTSTDTQYF.

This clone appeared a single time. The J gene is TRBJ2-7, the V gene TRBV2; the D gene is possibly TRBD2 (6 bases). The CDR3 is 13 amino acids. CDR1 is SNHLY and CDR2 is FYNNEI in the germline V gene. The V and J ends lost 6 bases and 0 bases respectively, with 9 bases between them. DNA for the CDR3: TGTGCCAGCAGCGGCGGGACCTCCTACGAGCAGTACTTC. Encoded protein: CASSGGTSYEQYF.

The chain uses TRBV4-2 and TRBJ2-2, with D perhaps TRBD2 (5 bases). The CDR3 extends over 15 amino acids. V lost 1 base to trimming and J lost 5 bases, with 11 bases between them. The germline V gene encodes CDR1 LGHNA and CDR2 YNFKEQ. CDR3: CASSQAPLATGELFF. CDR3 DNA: TGTGCCAGCAGCCAAGCGCCCTTAGCGACCGGGGAGCTGTTTTTT.

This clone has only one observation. The CDR3 loop reads CASSAGQYSNQPQHF. In DNA form, the CDR3 reads TGTGCCAGCAGCGCGGGACAGTATAGCAATCAGCCCCAGCATTTT. This chain joins TRBV9 and TRBJ1-5; TRBD1 matches 7 bases. V trimming: 3 bases; J trimming: 0 bases; junction bases outside the gene matches: 3. The V gene's germline CDR1 is SGDLS and CDR2 YYNGEE. The CDR3 is 15 residues long.

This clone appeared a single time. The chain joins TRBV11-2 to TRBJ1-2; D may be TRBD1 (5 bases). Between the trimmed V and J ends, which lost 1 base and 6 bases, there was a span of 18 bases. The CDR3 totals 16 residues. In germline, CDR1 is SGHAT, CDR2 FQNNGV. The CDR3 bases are TGTGCCAGCAGCTTAGTGGGGGGAACCCCAACCCATGGCTACACCTTC. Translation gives CASSLVGGTPTHGYTF.

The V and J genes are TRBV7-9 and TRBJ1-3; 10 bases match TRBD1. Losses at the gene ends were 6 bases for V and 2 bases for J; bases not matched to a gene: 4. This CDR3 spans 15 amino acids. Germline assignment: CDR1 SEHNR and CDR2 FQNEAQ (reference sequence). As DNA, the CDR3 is TGTGCCAGCAGAACCGGGACAGGGGCTGGAAACACCATATATTTT. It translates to CASRTGTGAGNTIYF.

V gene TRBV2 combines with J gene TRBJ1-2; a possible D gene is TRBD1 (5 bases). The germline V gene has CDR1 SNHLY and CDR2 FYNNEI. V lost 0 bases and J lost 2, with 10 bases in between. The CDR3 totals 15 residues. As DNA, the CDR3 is TGTGCCAGCAGTGAAGCGGGAACAGGAAACTATGGCTACACCTTC. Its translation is CASSEAGTGNYGYTF.

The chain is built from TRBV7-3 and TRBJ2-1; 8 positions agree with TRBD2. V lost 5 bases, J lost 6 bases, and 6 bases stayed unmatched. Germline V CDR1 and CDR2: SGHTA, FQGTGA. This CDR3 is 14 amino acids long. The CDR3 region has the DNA TGTGCCAGCAGCCCGGGACTAGAGGTCAATGAGCAGTTCTTC. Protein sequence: CASSPGLEVNEQFF.

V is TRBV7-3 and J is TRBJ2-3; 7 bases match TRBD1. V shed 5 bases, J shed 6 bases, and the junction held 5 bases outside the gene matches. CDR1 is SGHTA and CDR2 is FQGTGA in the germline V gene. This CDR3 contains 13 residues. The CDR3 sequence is CASSPGGGDTQYF. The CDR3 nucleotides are TGTGCCAGCAGCCCAGGGGGTGGCGATACGCAGTATTTT.

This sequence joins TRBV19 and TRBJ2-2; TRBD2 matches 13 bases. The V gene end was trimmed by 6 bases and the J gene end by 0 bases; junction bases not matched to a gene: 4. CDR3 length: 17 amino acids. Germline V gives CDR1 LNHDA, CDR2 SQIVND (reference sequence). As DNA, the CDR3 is TGTGCCAGTAGCGACGGACTAGCGGGGGCGAACACCGGGGAGCTGTTTTTT. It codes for CASSDGLAGANTGELFF.

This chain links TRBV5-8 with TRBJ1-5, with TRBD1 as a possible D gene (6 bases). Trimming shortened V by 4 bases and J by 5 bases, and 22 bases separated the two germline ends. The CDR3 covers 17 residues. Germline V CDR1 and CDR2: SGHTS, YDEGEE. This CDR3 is CASSPLPGQEGDQPQHF. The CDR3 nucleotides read TGTGCCAGCAGCCCCCTCCCAGGGCAAGAGGGGGATCAGCCCCAGCATTTT.

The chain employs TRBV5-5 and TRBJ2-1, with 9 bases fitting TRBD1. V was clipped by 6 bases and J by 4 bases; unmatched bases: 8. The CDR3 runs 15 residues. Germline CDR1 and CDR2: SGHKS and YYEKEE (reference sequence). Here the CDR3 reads CASNTNRGPYNEQFF. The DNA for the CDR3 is TGTGCCAGCAACACCAACAGGGGGCCTTACAATGAGCAGTTCTTC.

The CDR3 region has the DNA TGTGCCAGTAGTGGTGGAGGATTATCGGGAAACACCATATATTTT. Translation gives CASSGGGLSGNTIYF. The V gene is TRBV19, the J gene TRBJ1-3, with unresolved D. With 5 bases removed from V and 4 bases from J, the gap between germline ends came to 15 bases. The CDR3 is 15 residues long. Looked up from germline, CDR1 is LNHDA and CDR2 is SQIVND (reference sequence).

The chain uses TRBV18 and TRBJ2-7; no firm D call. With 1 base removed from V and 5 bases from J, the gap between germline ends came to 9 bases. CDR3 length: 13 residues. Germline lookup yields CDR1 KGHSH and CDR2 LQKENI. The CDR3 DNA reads TGTGCCAGCTCACCACACAAAATGGACGAGCAGTACTTC. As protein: CASSPHKMDEQYF.

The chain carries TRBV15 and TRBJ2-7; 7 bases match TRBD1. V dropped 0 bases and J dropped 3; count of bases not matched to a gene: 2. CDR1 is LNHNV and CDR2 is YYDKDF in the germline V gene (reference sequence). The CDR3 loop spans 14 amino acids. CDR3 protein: CATSRDNRGYEQYF. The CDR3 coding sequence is TGTGCCACCAGCAGAGATAACAGGGGCTACGAGCAGTACTTC.

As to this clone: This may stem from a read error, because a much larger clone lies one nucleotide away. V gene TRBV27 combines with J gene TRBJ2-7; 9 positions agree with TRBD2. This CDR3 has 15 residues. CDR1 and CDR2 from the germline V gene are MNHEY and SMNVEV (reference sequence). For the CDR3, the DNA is TGTGCCGGCAGGCATGCGACTAGCGGACCCTACGAGCAGTACTTC. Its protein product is CAGRHATSGPYEQYF.

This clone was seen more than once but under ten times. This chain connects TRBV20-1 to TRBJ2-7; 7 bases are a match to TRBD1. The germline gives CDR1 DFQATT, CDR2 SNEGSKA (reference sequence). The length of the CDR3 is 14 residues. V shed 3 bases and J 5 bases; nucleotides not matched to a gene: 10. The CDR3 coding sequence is TGCAGTGCTAGTCATCCCGGACAGGTCCACGAGCAGTACTTC. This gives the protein CSASHPGQVHEQYF.

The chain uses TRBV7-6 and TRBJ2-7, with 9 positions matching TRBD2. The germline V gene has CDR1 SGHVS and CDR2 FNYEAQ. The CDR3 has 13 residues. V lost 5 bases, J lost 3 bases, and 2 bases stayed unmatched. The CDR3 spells CASSATSGYEQYF. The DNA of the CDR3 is TGTGCCAGCAGCGCGACTAGCGGCTACGAGCAGTACTTC.

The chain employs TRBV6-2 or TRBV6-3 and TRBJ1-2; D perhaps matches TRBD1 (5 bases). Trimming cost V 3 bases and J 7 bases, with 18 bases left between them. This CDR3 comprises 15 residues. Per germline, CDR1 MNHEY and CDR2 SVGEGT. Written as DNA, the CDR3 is TGTGCCAGCAGTTATTGGGGGGTAGCTCTCTTTGGCTACACCTTC. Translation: CASSYWGVALFGYTF.

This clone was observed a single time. The CDR3 DNA reads TGCGCCAGCCGAAGCGGGGGGGCCTACAATGAGCAGTTCTTC. Translated: CASRSGGAYNEQFF. The gene calls are TRBV5-1 and TRBJ2-1, with 10 bases matching TRBD2. V gave up 7 bases and J gave up 2 bases; unmatched junction bases: 3. Germline-derived CDR1 and CDR2 are SGHRS and YFSETQ. The CDR3 spans 14 residues. The variable domain in full, with the rest retrieved from reference TRBV5-1 and TRBJ2-1, is KAGVTQTPRYLIKTRGQQVTLSCSPISGHRSVSWYQQTPGQGLQFLFEYFSETQRNKGNFPGRFSGRQFSNSRSEMNVSTLELGDSALYLCASRSGGAYNEQFFGPGTRLTVL.

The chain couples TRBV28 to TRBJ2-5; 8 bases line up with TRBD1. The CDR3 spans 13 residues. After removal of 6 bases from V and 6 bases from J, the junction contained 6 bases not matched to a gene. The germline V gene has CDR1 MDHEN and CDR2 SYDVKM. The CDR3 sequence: CASRPTGEKTQYF. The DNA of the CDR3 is TGTGCCAGCAGACCGACAGGGGAGAAGACCCAGTACTTC.

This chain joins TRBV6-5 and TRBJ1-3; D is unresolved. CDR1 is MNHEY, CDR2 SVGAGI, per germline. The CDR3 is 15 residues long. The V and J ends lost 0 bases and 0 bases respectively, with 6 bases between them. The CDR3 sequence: CASSYSRDSGNTIYF. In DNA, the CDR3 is TGTGCCAGCAGTTACTCCCGAGACTCTGGAAACACCATATATTTT.

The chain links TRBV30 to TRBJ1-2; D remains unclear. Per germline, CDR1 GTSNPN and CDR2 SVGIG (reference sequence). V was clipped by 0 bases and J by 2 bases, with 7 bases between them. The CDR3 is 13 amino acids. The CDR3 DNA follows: TGTGCCTGGAGTGTGAAACAGAACTATGGCTACACCTTC. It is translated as CAWSVKQNYGYTF.

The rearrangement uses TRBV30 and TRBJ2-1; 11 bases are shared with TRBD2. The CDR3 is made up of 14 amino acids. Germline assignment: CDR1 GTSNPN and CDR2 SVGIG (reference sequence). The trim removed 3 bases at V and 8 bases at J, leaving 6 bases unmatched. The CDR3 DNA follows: TGTGCCTGGAGCTCTCTAGCGGGAGGCGATGAGCAGTTCTTC. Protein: CAWSSLAGGDEQFF.

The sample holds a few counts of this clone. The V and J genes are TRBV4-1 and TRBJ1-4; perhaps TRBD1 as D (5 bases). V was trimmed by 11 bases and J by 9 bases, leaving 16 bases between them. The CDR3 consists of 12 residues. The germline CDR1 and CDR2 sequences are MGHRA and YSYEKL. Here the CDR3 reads CAGAKDIQKLFF. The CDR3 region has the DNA TGCGCCGGGGCTAAGGACATTCAAAAACTGTTTTTT.

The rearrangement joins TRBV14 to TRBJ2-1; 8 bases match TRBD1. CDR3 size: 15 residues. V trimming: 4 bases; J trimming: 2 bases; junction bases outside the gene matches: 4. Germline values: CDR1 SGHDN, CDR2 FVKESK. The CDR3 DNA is TGTGCCAGCAGCCGCCGGGACAGGACCTACAATGAGCAGTTCTTC. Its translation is CASSRRDRTYNEQFF.

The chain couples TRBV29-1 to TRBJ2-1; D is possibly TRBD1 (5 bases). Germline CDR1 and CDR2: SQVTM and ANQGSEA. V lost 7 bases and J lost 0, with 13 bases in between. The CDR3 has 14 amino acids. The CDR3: CSGGARASYNEQFF. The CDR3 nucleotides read TGCAGCGGTGGGGCGCGAGCCTCCTACAATGAGCAGTTCTTC.

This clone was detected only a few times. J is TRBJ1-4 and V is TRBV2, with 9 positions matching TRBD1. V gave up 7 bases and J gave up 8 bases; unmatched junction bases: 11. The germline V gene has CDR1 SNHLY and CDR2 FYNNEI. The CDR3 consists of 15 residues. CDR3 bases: TGTGCCAGCAACTCCGACAGGGGGAAGGGAGAAAAACTGTTTTTT. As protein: CASNSDRGKGEKLFF. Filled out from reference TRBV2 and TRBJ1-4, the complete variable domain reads EPEVTQTPSHQVTQMGQEVILRCVPISNHLYFYWYRQILGQKVEFLVSFYNNEISEKSEIFDDQFSVERPDGSNFTLKIRSTKLEDSAMYFCASNSDRGKGEKLFFGSGTQLSVL.

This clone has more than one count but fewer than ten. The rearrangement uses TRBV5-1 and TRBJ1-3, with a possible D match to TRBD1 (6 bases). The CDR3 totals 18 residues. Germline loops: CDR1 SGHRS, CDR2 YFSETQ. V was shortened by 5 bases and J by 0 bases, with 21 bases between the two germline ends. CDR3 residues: CASRLSEATGSSGNTIYF. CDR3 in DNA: TGCGCCAGCAGACTGTCCGAAGCAACAGGGAGCTCTGGAAACACCATATATTTT.

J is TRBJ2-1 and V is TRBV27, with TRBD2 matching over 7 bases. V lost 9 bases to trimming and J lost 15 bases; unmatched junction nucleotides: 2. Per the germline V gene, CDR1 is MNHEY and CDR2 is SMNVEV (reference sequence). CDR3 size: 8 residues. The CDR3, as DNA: TGTGCCAGGGGGGAGGGGTTCTTC. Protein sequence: CARGEGFF.

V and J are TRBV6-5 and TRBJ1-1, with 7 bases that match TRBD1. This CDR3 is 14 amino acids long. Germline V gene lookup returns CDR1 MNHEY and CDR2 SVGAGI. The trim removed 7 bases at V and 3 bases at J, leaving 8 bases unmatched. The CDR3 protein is CASTRTGTYTEAFF. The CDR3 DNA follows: TGTGCCAGCACCCGGACAGGAACCTACACTGAAGCTTTCTTT.